A single sample gave rise to the 16 T cell receptor beta chains below, sequenced in a study of cytomegalovirus exposure and HLA in healthy donors. PCR used 60 Vbeta primers and 13 Jbeta primers. Profiling relied on immunoSEQ multiplex PCR, and the TCRdb table lists in-frame clones only, not all of them. The sample carries around 72,000 clones, around 64% recorded once. Material for sequencing was PBMCs. All receptors come from a man in his forties in good health and CMV-seropositive.

This clone turned up a few times. Other DNA sequences in the sample encode the same CDR3. The genes are TRBV7-2 and TRBJ2-5; perhaps TRBD2 as D (7 bases). Trimming shortened V by 1 base and J by 2 bases, and 11 bases separated the two germline ends. The CDR3 sequence is 15 residues long. Germline CDR1 reads SGHTA; CDR2 reads FQGNSA. The CDR3 reads CASSLGGGPQETQYF. CDR3 DNA: TGTGCCAGCAGCTTAGGCGGGGGCCCACAAGAGACCCAGTACTTC.

The chain carries TRBV30 and TRBJ2-2; 7 positions match TRBD1. Losses at the gene ends were 3 bases for V and 3 bases for J; bases not matched to a gene: 4. The CDR3 has 14 amino acids. Germline loops: CDR1 GTSNPN, CDR2 SVGIG (reference sequence). For the CDR3, the DNA is TGTGCCTGGAGCGACGGGACAGACACCGGGGAGCTGTTTTTT. This codes for CAWSDGTDTGELFF.

This clone was recorded a few times. V gene TRBV7-7 combines with J gene TRBJ2-1, with 7 bases fitting TRBD2. Germline V gives CDR1 SSHAT, CDR2 FNYEAQ (reference sequence). This CDR3 region has 13 residues. CDR3 loop: CASSTGGYNEQFF. The CDR3 DNA sequence: TGTGCTAGTTCAACGGGGGGTTACAATGAGCAGTTCTTC. Drawing the rest from reference TRBV7-7 and TRBJ2-1, the complete variable domain is GAGVSQSPRYKVTKRGQDVTLRCDPISSHATLYWYQQALGQGPEFLTYFNYEAQPDKSGLPSDRFSAERPEGSISTLTIQRTEQRDSAMYRCASSTGGYNEQFFGPGTRLTVL.

The chain uses TRBV5-1 and TRBJ1-1; D is ambiguous. The V and J ends lost 0 bases and 5 bases respectively, with 8 bases between them. The length of the CDR3 is 13 residues. Germline CDR1 is SGHRS and CDR2 is YFSETQ. For the CDR3, the DNA is TGCGCCAGCAGCTTGGCCCTAATTACTGAAGCTTTCTTT. It specifies CASSLALITEAFF.

This clone showed up just a few times. The rearrangement joins TRBV9 to TRBJ2-3; D remains unclear. The germline V and J ends were trimmed by 0 bases and 1 base, with 9 bases remaining between them. The V gene's germline CDR1 is SGDLS and CDR2 YYNGEE. The CDR3 extends over 15 amino acids. The CDR3 DNA is TGTGCCAGCAGCGTAGCTACGCTTGGCACAGATACGCAGTATTTT. Residues: CASSVATLGTDTQYF.

In its sample, this clone was seen a few times. The rearrangement joins TRBV6-5 to TRBJ2-5, with TRBD1 matching 9 bases. Trimming took 6 bases from V and 3 from J; bases not matched to a gene: 8. Germline values: CDR1 MNHEY, CDR2 SVGAGI. The CDR3 runs 15 residues. CDR3: CASRLDRGREETQYF. The CDR3 nucleotides read TGTGCCAGCAGATTGGACAGGGGAAGGGAAGAGACCCAGTACTTC.

This clone has only a few counts. This rearrangement joins TRBV9 to TRBJ1-2; 7 bases fit TRBD1. V dropped 4 bases and J dropped 4; count of bases not matched to a gene: 7. Germline V gene sequence: CDR1 SGDLS, CDR2 YYNGEE. This CDR3 comprises 14 residues. The CDR3 DNA sequence: TGTGCCAGCAGCCCTGGACAGGCCCTCTATGGCTACACCTTC. Protein sequence: CASSPGQALYGYTF.

The V gene is TRBV7-9, the J gene TRBJ1-1; D unresolved. Between the trimmed V and J ends, which lost 2 bases and 3 bases, there was a span of 13 bases. There are 15 residues in the CDR3. The germline CDR1 and CDR2 sequences are SEHNR and FQNEAQ (reference sequence). Here the CDR3 reads CASSLRPDADTEAFF. The CDR3 DNA sequence: TGTGCCAGCAGCTTACGGCCCGATGCGGACACTGAAGCTTTCTTT.

V is TRBV14 and J is TRBJ1-1; unclear D gene. The CDR3 consists of 14 residues. Trimming stripped 5 bases from V and 4 bases from J, with 14 bases between. Germline assignment: CDR1 SGHDN and CDR2 FVKESK. The CDR3 loop reads CASSWGGPRTEAFF. CDR3 sequence (DNA): TGTGCCAGCAGCTGGGGAGGGCCTCGCACTGAAGCTTTCTTT.

This clone was seen only a few times. The chain carries TRBV6-1 and TRBJ2-1; 10 bases line up with TRBD1. This CDR3 has 15 amino acids. Germline V gene sequence: CDR1 MNHNS, CDR2 SASEGT. J gave up 7 bases and V 7 bases, and 10 bases lay outside the gene matches. CDR3 residues: CASNTPGQGKNEQFF. CDR3 bases: TGTGCCAGCAATACCCCGGGACAGGGGAAAAATGAGCAGTTCTTC.

This chain links TRBV27 with TRBJ2-7, with D perhaps TRBD2 (5 bases). Trimming took off 2 bases at V and 6 bases at J, with 14 bases between the two ends. CDR3 size: 14 residues. Germline CDR1 MNHEY, CDR2 SMNVEV (reference sequence). The CDR3 bases are TGTGCCAGCAGTTTAACAGTGTCGCGGGTCGAGCAGTACTTC. It yields the protein CASSLTVSRVEQYF.

This clone was seen a single time. This chain connects TRBV4-1 to TRBJ2-5; 7 bases line up with TRBD2. V lost 4 bases to trimming and J lost 2 bases; unmatched junction nucleotides: 13. CDR1 and CDR2 from the germline V gene are MGHRA and YSYEKL. The CDR3 covers 17 residues. CDR3 region: CASSPWGSGGPQETQYF. The CDR3 nucleotides are TGCGCCAGCAGCCCCTGGGGGTCGGGGGGACCACAAGAGACCCAGTACTTC.

This clone is a singleton in its sample. The genes are TRBV30 and TRBJ2-7; tentatively, D is TRBD2 (5 bases). The germline gives CDR1 GTSNPN, CDR2 SVGIG (reference sequence). Trimming cost V 3 bases and J 1 base, with 13 bases left between them. The CDR3 totals 14 residues. The CDR3 loop is CAWRRDFESYEQYF. The CDR3 DNA reads as TGTGCCTGGAGACGGGATTTTGAATCCTACGAGCAGTACTTC.

The J gene is TRBJ2-3, the V gene TRBV5-6, with 9 nucleotides matching TRBD1. Germline values: CDR1 SGHDT, CDR2 YYEEEE. The CDR3 has 13 residues. Trimming removed 3 bases from V and 5 bases from J; junction bases left unmatched: 1. Here the CDR3 DNA reads TGTGCCAGCAGCTGGACAGGGGAAGATACGCAGTATTTT. It encodes CASSWTGEDTQYF.

The chain carries TRBV30 and TRBJ2-4; 8 positions agree with TRBD1. This CDR3 spans 12 amino acids. Germline V lookup: CDR1 GTSNPN, CDR2 SVGIG (reference sequence). J lost 10 bases, V lost 2 bases, and 4 bases had no gene match. This chain's CDR3 is CAWSRGQAIQYF. CDR3 nucleotides: TGTGCCTGGAGTAGGGGACAGGCGATTCAGTACTTC.

This clone occurred a few times. The J gene is TRBJ1-4, the V gene TRBV5-6, with D possibly TRBD1 on 6 matching bases. From germline, CDR1 is SGHDT and CDR2 YYEEEE. V lost 2 bases, J lost 8 bases, and 13 bases lay in between. This CDR3 comprises 14 residues. In DNA, the CDR3 is TGTGCCAGCAGCTTACAGGGAAGGGAAGAAAAACTGTTTTTT. As protein: CASSLQGREEKLFF. Full variable domain (remainder filled in from reference TRBV5-6 and TRBJ1-4): DAGVTQSPTHLIKTRGQQVTLRCSPKSGHDTVSWYQQALGQGPQFIFQYYEEEERQRGNFPDRFSGHQFPNYSSELNVNALLLGDSALYLCASSLQGREEKLFFGSGTQLSVL.